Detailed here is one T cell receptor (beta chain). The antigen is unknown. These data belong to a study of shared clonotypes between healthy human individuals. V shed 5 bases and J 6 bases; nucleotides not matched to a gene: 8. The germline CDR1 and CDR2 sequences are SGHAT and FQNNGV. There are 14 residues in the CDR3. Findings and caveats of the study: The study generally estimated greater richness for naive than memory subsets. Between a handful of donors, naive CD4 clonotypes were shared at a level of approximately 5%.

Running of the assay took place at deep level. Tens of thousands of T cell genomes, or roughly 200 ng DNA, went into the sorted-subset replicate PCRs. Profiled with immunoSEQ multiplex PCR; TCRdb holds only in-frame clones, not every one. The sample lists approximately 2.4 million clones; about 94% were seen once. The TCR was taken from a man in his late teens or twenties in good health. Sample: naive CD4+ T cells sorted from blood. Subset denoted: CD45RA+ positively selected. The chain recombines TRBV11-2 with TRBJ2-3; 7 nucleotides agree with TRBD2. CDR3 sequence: CASSLGLGLDTQYF. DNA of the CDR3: TGTGCCAGCAGCCTCGGACTAGGTCTTGATACGCAGTATTTT.